Presented here are 26 T cell receptor beta chains from one specimen sequenced in a study of regulatory T cells in long-lasting Graves disease. Investigators prepared the TCR beta libraries by applying iRepertoire HTBI primers and Arm-PCR of CDR3 regions. TCRdb reprocessed the multiplex PCR reads with MiXCR, giving one entry per CDR3 protein. The sample yields roughly 500,000 distinct CDR3 sequences, roughly 13% seen once. The time point was: newly diagnosed GD, antithyroid drugs for less than 3 months. TCR sequences were obtained from RNA taken from PBMCs. These same records also appear under a second study, on T cells in Graves' hyperthyroidism and ophthalmopathy.

Here the sequenced sample was peripheral blood mononuclear cells (PBMCs), taken at new diagnosis, from a patient treated with antithyroid drugs. These receptors were obtained from a man aged 25-40 years with Graves disease.

The table lists this clonotype with many counts. The rearrangement links TRBV24-1 to TRBJ2-1; TRBD2 matches at 11 bases. This CDR3 spans 17 amino acids. Germline V gene sequence: CDR1 KGHDR, CDR2 SFDVKD. V shed 5 bases, J shed 5 bases, and the junction held 10 bases outside the gene matches. Written as DNA, the CDR3 is TGTGCCACCAGTGGTGGGATAGCGGGAGGGCTGGACAATGAGCAGTTCTTC. Its protein product is CATSGGIAGGLDNEQFF.

CDR3 sequence reads: CASSLKLASSTYNEQFF. The DNA for the CDR3 is TGTGCCAGCAGTCTCAAACTAGCGAGCTCAACCTACAATGAGCAGTTCTTC. This chain uses TRBV27 with TRBJ2-1, with 7 bases that match TRBD2. The germline CDR1 and CDR2 sequences are MNHEY and SMNVEV (reference sequence). Trimming at V came to 5 bases and at J to 2 bases, leaving 12 bases not matched to a gene. The CDR3 contains 17 residues.

This clonotype occurred many times. V is TRBV12-5 and J is TRBJ2-5; no firm D call. The end of the DNA fits TRBJ2-1 better, so the J call may be wrong. CDR1 is LGHNT and CDR2 is FRNRAP in the germline V gene. CDR3 length: 15 amino acids. The CDR3 region has the DNA TGTGCTAGTGGTTTGGTCCAGGCCTCTTTCAATGAGCAGTTCTTC. This gives the protein CASGLVQASFNEQFF.

J is TRBJ2-1 and V is TRBV12-3 or TRBV12-4, with a weak D call TRBD1 (6 bases). The CDR3 contains 13 residues. Between the trimmed V and J ends, which lost 4 bases and 7 bases, there was a span of 11 bases. CDR3 coding DNA: TGTGCCAGCAGTTCATACAGGGAAAATGAGCAGTTCTTC. Translated: CASSSYRENEQFF.

This clonotype has ten or more counts. The chain is built from TRBV12-3 or TRBV12-4 and TRBJ2-7; 11 nucleotides match TRBD2. This CDR3 has 16 residues. Trimming removed 5 bases from V and 2 bases from J; junction bases left unmatched: 8. The CDR3 bases are TGTGCCAGCAGTGACACTAGCGGGAGTTTCCCCTACGAGCAGTACTTC. Translated: CASSDTSGSFPYEQYF.

This clonotype was seen many times. The chain employs TRBV27 and TRBJ1-1; 7 bases line up with TRBD1. The CDR3 covers 18 residues. J gave up 0 bases and V 4 bases, and 14 bases lay outside the gene matches. Germline-derived CDR1 and CDR2 are MNHEY and SMNVEV (reference sequence). The chain's CDR3 is CASSSPYMRTGLNTEAFF. Here the CDR3 DNA reads TGTGCCAGCAGTTCCCCGTACATGCGGACAGGCCTGAACACTGAAGCTTTCTTT.

This clonotype showed up many times. This chain connects TRBV20-1 to TRBJ1-1, with D perhaps matching TRBD1 (5 bases). Germline CDR1 is DFQATT and CDR2 is SNEGSKA (reference sequence). Trimming took 6 bases from V and 4 from J, leaving 18 bases between them. The CDR3 extends over 14 amino acids. The DNA for the CDR3 is TGCAGTGCCCCCAACAAGGCGCAGGGCACTGAAGCTTTCTTT. Its protein product is CSAPNKAQGTEAFF.

This chain uses TRBV19 with TRBJ1-1; no reliable D call. Germline loops: CDR1 LNHDA, CDR2 SQIVND (reference sequence). The CDR3 runs 18 residues. V dropped 2 bases and J dropped 6 bases, with 25 bases sitting between them. CDR3 nucleotide sequence: TGTGCCAGTAGTATACCGTTATTAAGCGGACCACTTGGGGCTGAAGCTTTCTTT. Its translation is CASSIPLLSGPLGAEAFF.

This clonotype occurred a few times. The chain recombines TRBV4-1 with TRBJ2-7; 11 bases match TRBD2. The CDR3 has 21 residues. Germline V CDR1 and CDR2: MGHRA, YSYEKL. J was trimmed by 0 bases and V by 0 bases; bases with no gene match: 16. The CDR3 region has the DNA TGCGCCAGCAGCCAAGAGGCGCCCTCGTTATTAGCGGGAGGGCCCTCCTACGAGCAGTACTTC. Its protein is CASSQEAPSLLAGGPSYEQYF.

The CDR3 nucleotides read TGTGCCACCAGCAGAGATCGGGATAGGGCAGAGACCCAGTACTTC. Translated, it gives CATSRDRDRAETQYF. This chain uses TRBV15 with TRBJ2-5; D perhaps matches TRBD2 (5 bases). This CDR3 is built from 15 residues. Germline V gene lookup returns CDR1 LNHNV and CDR2 YYDKDF (reference sequence). The V and J ends lost 0 bases and 4 bases respectively, with 12 bases between them.

This clonotype was detected many times. The gene calls are TRBV29-1 and TRBJ2-7; D might be TRBD2 (5 bases). V was clipped by 8 bases and J by 2 bases, with 13 bases between them. Germline CDR1 reads SQVTM; CDR2 reads ANQGSEA. The CDR3 has 12 amino acids. CDR3 sequence (DNA): TGCAGCCTTACCGACGGGACCTACGAGCAGTACTTC. Protein sequence: CSLTDGTYEQYF.

This rearrangement joins TRBV11-3 to TRBJ2-7; D may be TRBD1 (6 bases). The germline V and J ends were trimmed by 5 bases and 3 bases, with 17 bases remaining between them. The germline gives CDR1 SGHNT, CDR2 YENEEA. This CDR3 spans 15 amino acids. The CDR3 DNA follows: TGTGCCAGCAGCATTGAAGACAGGTTAGGCTACGAGCAGTACTTC. Its translation: CASSIEDRLGYEQYF.

Turning to this clonotype: The junction departs from the called germline gene at one end, perhaps through a read error. CDR3 amino acids: CAGSLTGTADNEKLFF. The CDR3 nucleotides are TGCGCCGGCAGCTTGACCGGGACAGCAGATAATGAAAAACTGTTTTTT. The V gene is TRBV5-1, the J gene TRBJ1-4; 7 positions match TRBD1. Germline V CDR1 and CDR2: SGHRS, YFSETQ. CDR3 size: 16 residues.

In this sample, this clonotype turned up a few times. V gene TRBV5-1 combines with J gene TRBJ2-7; D is uncertain. This CDR3 has 13 amino acids. Germline-derived CDR1 and CDR2 are SGHRS and YFSETQ. CDR3 DNA sequence: TGTGCCAGCTCACCACCCCTGGCTGACGAGCAGTACGTC. Translation gives CASSPPLADEQYV.

This clonotype was seen ten or more times. This chain uses TRBV27 with TRBJ1-1; D is uncertain. CDR3 length: 13 amino acids. Germline CDR1 and CDR2: MNHEY and SMNVEV (reference sequence). V was trimmed by 4 bases and J by 1 base, leaving 7 bases between them. CDR3 sequence (DNA): TGTGCCAGCAGTTCTTTTGGGAACACTGAAGCTTTCTTT. Translated, it gives CASSSFGNTEAFF.

Only one count was recorded for this clonotype. This may come from a read error, since a much larger clone is one base off. This CDR3 is CSARTRTANTEAFF. The CDR3 nucleotides read TGCAGTGCTAGGACCAGGACGGCGAACACTGAAGCTTTCTTT. This chain connects TRBV20-1 to TRBJ1-1; D call uncertain. Germline CDR1 is DFQATT and CDR2 is SNEGSKA (reference sequence). The V end lost 3 bases, the J end lost 1 base, and 12 bases lay between the germline ends. The CDR3 totals 14 residues.

This clonotype was picked up a small number of times. This rearrangement joins TRBV12-3 or TRBV12-4 to TRBJ2-4, with TRBD1 matching over 11 bases. The CDR3 extends over 15 amino acids. V was clipped by 5 bases and J by 7 bases; unmatched bases: 7. The CDR3 sequence: CASSPGTGGWNIQYF. Written as DNA, the CDR3 is TGTGCCAGCAGTCCCGGGACAGGGGGGTGGAACATTCAGTACTTC.

The V gene is TRBV6-1, the J gene TRBJ2-1; the match to TRBD2 covers 11 bases. V dropped 5 bases and J dropped 0; count of bases not matched to a gene: 12. This CDR3 contains 19 residues. Germline CDR1 is MNHNS and CDR2 is SASEGT. The CDR3 spells CASSPQPGTSGSSYNEQFF. DNA for the CDR3: TGTGCCAGCAGTCCCCAGCCCGGGACTAGCGGTAGCTCCTACAATGAGCAGTTCTTC.

This clonotype appeared many times. This chain uses TRBV12-5 with TRBJ2-1; 14 positions match TRBD2. The CDR3 is 18 amino acids. Unmatched junction bases numbered 11, after V lost 2 bases and J lost 8 bases. CDR1 LGHNT and CDR2 FRNRAP come from the germline V gene. The CDR3 nucleotides are TGTGCTAGTGGTTTGTCACCGGGACTAGCGGGAGTATCTTATGAGCAGTTCTTC. Amino acid sequence: CASGLSPGLAGVSYEQFF. Based on the CDR3 plus reference TRBV12-5 and TRBJ2-1, the full variable domain is DARVTQTPRHKVTEMGQEVTMRCQPILGHNTVFWYRQTMMQGLELLAYFRNRAPLDDSGMPKDRFSAEMPDATLATLKIQPSEPRDSAVYFCASGLSPGLAGVSYEQFFGPGTRLTVL.

This clonotype was picked up a small number of times. The genes are TRBV10-3 and TRBJ1-5, with 10 bases identical to TRBD1. The germline V gene encodes CDR1 ENHRY and CDR2 SYGVKD. CDR3 size: 16 residues. V gave up 2 bases and J gave up 3 bases; unmatched junction bases: 4. The CDR3 nucleotides read TGTGCCATCAGTGAGGGGACAGGGGAGAACAATCAGCCCCAGCATTTT. It translates to CAISEGTGENNQPQHF.

This clonotype showed up many times. The chain uses TRBV10-3 and TRBJ2-1; the D is unclear. Germline V CDR1 and CDR2: ENHRY, SYGVKD. Trimming took 5 bases from V and 5 from J, leaving 4 bases between them. The CDR3 runs to 11 residues. For the CDR3, the DNA is TGTGCCATCAGTAGCAACAATGAGCAGTTCTTC. Protein sequence: CAISSNNEQFF.

The chain carries TRBV20-1 and TRBJ2-1; tentative D call: TRBD1 (7 bases). The germline V gene encodes CDR1 DFQATT and CDR2 SNEGSKA (reference sequence). The CDR3 is 14 residues long. V gave up 3 bases and J gave up 9 bases, with 18 bases separating them. In DNA, the CDR3 is TGCAGTGCTAGCCAGGGGGGCGGTCAGGGTGAGCAGTTCTTC. Translation: CSASQGGGQGEQFF.

This clonotype was detected ten times or more. The chain employs TRBV6-1 and TRBJ2-1; 8 bases align to TRBD2. The germline CDR1 and CDR2 sequences are MNHNS and SASEGT. CDR3 length: 15 amino acids. After removal of 7 bases from V and 6 bases from J, the junction contained 11 bases not matched to a gene. The CDR3 region has the DNA TGTGCCAGCACCTTAGAGACTAGCGATATCAATGAGCAGTTCTTC. Amino acids: CASTLETSDINEQFF.

The sample holds many counts of this clonotype. This chain connects TRBV29-1 to TRBJ1-2, with D unclear. Trimming cost V 2 bases and J 5 bases, with 9 bases left between them. The CDR3 extends over 12 amino acids. CDR1 SQVTM and CDR2 ANQGSEA come from the germline V gene. The CDR3 nucleotides read TGCAGCGTTGAACCTCAGGAGTATGGCTACACCTTC. This codes for CSVEPQEYGYTF. The whole variable domain, remainder taken from reference TRBV29-1 and TRBJ1-2, is SAVISQKPSRDICQRGTSLTIQCQVDSQVTMMFWYRQQPGQSLTLIATANQGSEATYESGFVIDKFPISRPNLTFSTLTVSNMSPEDSSIYLCSVEPQEYGYTFGSGTRLTVV.

This clonotype was counted at least ten times. The rearrangement links TRBV20-1 to TRBJ2-5; 8 bases fit TRBD2. Germline V lookup: CDR1 DFQATT, CDR2 SNEGSKA (reference sequence). CDR3 length: 15 amino acids. Unmatched junction bases numbered 11, after V lost 6 bases and J lost 2 bases. Here the CDR3 DNA reads TGCAGTGCCCTATCGGCGGGGGGAGGGCAAGAGACCCAGTACTTC. This encodes CSALSAGGGQETQYF.

The rearrangement links TRBV6-2 or TRBV6-3 to TRBJ2-7, with D perhaps matching TRBD1 (5 bases). The CDR3 totals 14 residues. V shed 2 bases and J shed 2 bases, with 10 bases lying between them. Germline V gene data show CDR1 as MNHEY and CDR2 as SVGEGT. The CDR3: CASSYIRQTYEQYF. The CDR3 DNA sequence: TGTGCCAGCAGTTACATAAGACAGACCTACGAGCAGTACTTC.